This T cell receptor beta chain was captured in a study of blood T cell repertoires in COVID-19. Study as a whole: Sites in the United States, Italy and Spain provided acute and convalescent COVID-19 samples.

In this sample, this clone turned up once. The length of the CDR3 is 16 residues. Germline CDR1 and CDR2: SGHDN and FVKESK. V shed 0 bases and J shed 5 bases, with 13 bases lying between them. Data came from immunoSEQ multiplex PCR; TCRdb stores just in-frame clones and leaves some out. The sample yields approximately 140,000 clones, 80% to 90% seen once. The genes are TRBV14 and TRBJ1-4; weak D call: TRBD1 (6 bases). This clonotype was obtained from a human donor with acute or convalescent COVID-19. The donor label of this sample is uncertain. What was sequenced was peripheral blood. DNA of the CDR3: TGTGCCAGCAGCCAAGAAACCCGGACAGTCAATGAAAAACTGTTTTTT. The encoded protein is CASSQETRTVNEKLFF. Filled out from reference TRBV14 and TRBJ1-4, the complete variable domain reads EAGVTQFPSHSVIEKGQTVTLRCDPISGHDNLYWYRRVMGKEIKFLLHFVKESKQDESGMPNNRFLAERTGGTYSTLKVQPAELEDSGVYFCASSQETRTVNEKLFFGSGTQLSVL.